This T cell receptor (beta chain) was found in a study of technical replicates of blood from a few donors. This table comes from immunoSEQ multiplex PCR, and its TCRdb copy is limited to in-frame clones, with some not included. The data contain approximately 76,000 clones, 97% of them seen just once; the ten biggest clones take up over 0.15%. Sequencing used T cells isolated from PBMCs. The receptor's source is a human donor in good health.

CDR3 nucleotide sequence: TGTGCCAGCAGTGAACCGGGACAGGTGGACACCATATATTTT. It yields the protein CASSEPGQVDTIYF. This chain links TRBV6-1 with TRBJ1-3, with TRBD1 identical over 8 bases. With 2 bases clipped from V and 8 bases from J, the junction kept 5 bases outside the gene matches. The V gene's germline CDR1 is MNHNS and CDR2 SASEGT. The CDR3 has 14 residues.